Sequencing of this TCR beta chain was carried out in a study of T cell responses to AZD1222 COVID-19 vaccine. Study overall: Recipients boosted at about 4 weeks or about 12 weeks are pooled.

Study conclusions and caveats: Donors skewed white British and female; clonal diversity was possibly underestimated. Spike regions recognized by vaccine-associated CD4 TCRs spanned the protein, led by 160-218 and 743-854. The study sampled repertoires only after the peak T cell response.

Trimming took 7 bases from V and 5 from J; bases not matched to a gene: 11. The germline CDR1 and CDR2 sequences are MNHNS and SASEGT. The CDR3 contains 15 residues. About this clone: Its antigen is currently unknown.

Produced via immunoSEQ multiplex PCR; TCRdb's table is partial and in-frame only. The sample contains around 120,000 clones, about 85% of which appear only once. This TCR was sampled from an adult in good health. The starting material was peripheral blood, obtained on day 0 of AZD1222 vaccination. This chain links TRBV6-1 with TRBJ2-5, with 9 bases that match TRBD1. In nucleotides, the CDR3 is TGTGCCAGCATCATCGGGACAGGGAATATGGAGACCCAGTACTTC. The encoded protein is CASIIGTGNMETQYF.